A single sample is the source of the 23 T cell receptor beta chains below, sequenced in a study of shared clonotypes between healthy human individuals (dated by TCRdb to the early 2020s). Receptors were amplified or captured by the immunoSEQ multiplex PCR assay. TCRdb stores this immuneACCESS table with in-frame sequences only. Part of the clones is absent; in the studies checked, under half of the shortfall reflects unresolved V genes, and no reason is known for the rest. The sample data list roughly 1,500,000 clones, and roughly 98% of these were observed just once. In total, the top ten clones hold around 0.45% of the sample. Specimen: naive CD4+ T cells sorted from blood. The sample's cell subset or site label, decoded: CD45RA+ positively selected. These receptors were collected from a man aged 25 to 40 in good health.

This chain uses TRBV21-1 with TRBJ2-3. TRBV21-1 is a known pseudogene. CDR3 size: 14 residues. CDR3 residues: CASSPTPITDTQYF. CDR3 DNA: TGTGCCAGCAGCCCTACACCTATCACAGATACGCAGTATTTT.

As regards this clone: This same CDR3 is encoded by further DNA sequences in the sample. CDR3 DNA: TGTGCCAGCTCACCAGGGGGGTTTAATGAAAAACTGTTTTTT. It yields the protein CASSPGGFNEKLFF. The chain employs TRBV18 and TRBJ1-4, with D possibly being TRBD1 (5 bases). The germline V and J ends were trimmed by 2 bases and 4 bases, with 8 bases remaining between them. This CDR3 is built from 14 residues. Germline CDR1 KGHSH, CDR2 LQKENI.

Details on this clone: The sample carries other DNA sequences with the same CDR3. CDR3 DNA sequence: TGTGCCAGCTCACCAAAGGGCGAGCAGTACTTC. Residues: CASSPKGEQYF. The chain combines TRBV18 with TRBJ2-7, with unresolved D. CDR1 and CDR2 (germline): KGHSH, LQKENI. The CDR3 extends over 11 amino acids. V was clipped by 2 bases and J by 6 bases, with 5 bases between them.

The chain combines TRBV2 with TRBJ1-1; no definite D call. Germline CDR1 SNHLY, CDR2 FYNNEI. The CDR3 covers 15 residues. V lost 1 base and J lost 1, with 10 bases in between. For the CDR3, the DNA is TGTGCCAGCAGTGAAGGAGGGTTCAGGAACACTGAAGCTTTCTTT. Its protein is CASSEGGFRNTEAFF.

This chain joins TRBV14 and TRBJ1-1, with D hard to call. The CDR3 is 13 amino acids. Between the trimmed V and J ends, which lost 1 base and 6 bases, there was a span of 9 bases. The germline V gene has CDR1 SGHDN and CDR2 FVKESK. This CDR3 is CASSQGRRAEAFF. The CDR3 nucleotides read TGTGCCAGCAGCCAAGGACGTCGGGCTGAAGCTTTCTTT.

The chain uses TRBV10-1 and TRBJ1-1; D may be TRBD1 (6 bases). Trimming stripped 6 bases from V and 3 bases from J, with 20 bases between. Germline V lookup: CDR1 WNHNN, CDR2 SYGVQD (reference sequence). The CDR3 is 16 amino acids. The CDR3 is CASSQDSSLGDTEAFF. In DNA form, the CDR3 reads TGCGCCAGCAGCCAGGACAGCTCATTAGGGGACACTGAAGCTTTCTTT.

The chain couples TRBV7-8 to TRBJ2-7; 8 nucleotides agree with TRBD1. The CDR3 sequence is 16 residues long. V trimming: 4 bases; J trimming: 1 base; junction bases outside the gene matches: 9. CDR1 is SGHVS, CDR2 FQNEAQ, per germline. CDR3 region: CASSYLDRVKSYEQYF. As DNA, the CDR3 is TGTGCCAGCAGCTACTTGGACAGGGTAAAGTCCTACGAGCAGTACTTC.

The chain recombines TRBV18 with TRBJ2-1; possibly TRBD2 for D (6 bases). The CDR3 is made up of 14 amino acids. Germline V gene lookup returns CDR1 KGHSH and CDR2 LQKENI. V was trimmed by 4 bases and J by 1 base, leaving 8 bases between them. The CDR3 spells CASSLADSYNEQFF. Written as DNA, the CDR3 is TGTGCCAGCTCACTAGCGGATTCCTACAATGAGCAGTTCTTC.

The rearrangement links TRBV9 to TRBJ1-2; 7 positions agree with TRBD1. This CDR3 spans 14 amino acids. The junction had 11 bases not matched to a gene; V was cut back by 3 bases and J by 9 bases. CDR1 and CDR2 (germline): SGDLS, YYNGEE. In nucleotides, the CDR3 is TGTGCCAGCAGCGGAGGGGGCCTTTTCCTTAGCTACACCTTC. Protein sequence: CASSGGGLFLSYTF.

Notes on this clone: This same CDR3 is encoded by further DNA sequences in the sample. The chain is built from TRBV18 and TRBJ2-3; 9 nucleotides line up with TRBD2. The CDR3 extends over 15 amino acids. The V segment lost 1 base and the J segment 1 base; nucleotides outside the gene matches: 0. Per germline, CDR1 KGHSH and CDR2 LQKENI. DNA for the CDR3: TGTGCCAGCTCACCACAGCGGGAGGGCACAGATACGCAGTATTTT. Encoded protein: CASSPQREGTDTQYF.

The chain employs TRBV28 and TRBJ2-7; no reliable D call. Germline CDR1 reads MDHEN; CDR2 reads SYDVKM. The V end lost 8 bases, the J end lost 6 bases, and 8 bases lay between the germline ends. There are 10 residues in the CDR3. The CDR3 spells CASFRFEQYF. Written as DNA, the CDR3 is TGTGCCAGCTTCAGGTTCGAGCAGTACTTC. Looking up the rest from reference TRBV28 and TRBJ2-7 gives the full variable domain: DVKVTQSSRYLVKRTGEKVFLECVQDMDHENMFWYRQDPGLGLRLIYFSYDVKMKEKGDIPEGYSVSREKKERFSLILESASTNQTSMYLCASFRFEQYFGPGTRLTVT.

The chain recombines TRBV28 with TRBJ2-1; 11 bases agree with TRBD2. J lost 9 bases, V lost 7 bases, and 11 bases had no gene match. The CDR3 extends over 15 amino acids. Germline values: CDR1 MDHEN, CDR2 SYDVKM. This CDR3 reads CASTLPTSGRFEQFF. The CDR3 coding sequence is TGTGCCAGCACCCTCCCCACTAGCGGGAGATTTGAGCAGTTCTTC.

In the case of this clone: The same CDR3 also results from other DNA sequences found in this sample. J is TRBJ2-2 and V is TRBV28, with D unclear. V lost 4 bases and J 6 bases, leaving 3 bases between the germline ends. Looked up from germline, CDR1 is MDHEN and CDR2 is SYDVKM. This CDR3 has 11 amino acids. CDR3: CASSSPGELFF. CDR3 DNA sequence: TGTGCCAGCAGTTCCCCCGGGGAGCTGTTTTTT.

The chain combines TRBV5-1 with TRBJ2-3, with D unclear. Germline CDR1 SGHRS, CDR2 YFSETQ. The V and J ends lost 1 base and 0 bases respectively, with 9 bases between them. This CDR3 spans 15 amino acids. DNA of the CDR3: TGCGCCAGCAGCTTGACAGATACTAGCACAGATACGCAGTATTTT. Protein sequence: CASSLTDTSTDTQYF.

The chain links TRBV7-3 to TRBJ2-3; D possibly corresponds to TRBD2 (6 bases). This CDR3 has 15 residues. Germline lookup yields CDR1 SGHTA and CDR2 FQGTGA. V shed 2 bases and J shed 4 bases, with 13 bases lying between them. As DNA, the CDR3 is TGTGCCAGCAGCTTATCTAGCGCAGAACCAGATACGCAGTATTTT. This sequence encodes CASSLSSAEPDTQYF.

V gene TRBV19 combines with J gene TRBJ2-1; 8 bases map to TRBD2. The germline V gene encodes CDR1 LNHDA and CDR2 SQIVND (reference sequence). This CDR3 comprises 19 residues. V was pared by 3 bases and J by 0 bases, with 13 bases of the junction left unmatched. CDR3 sequence (DNA): TGTGCCAGTAGTATTAGGGGACTAGGGGCCCTTTTCTCCTACAATGAGCAGTTCTTC. This translates into CASSIRGLGALFSYNEQFF.

This chain uses TRBV11-2 with TRBJ2-7; D is ambiguous. V was clipped by 3 bases and J by 2 bases, with 5 bases between them. Germline V gene lookup returns CDR1 SGHAT and CDR2 FQNNGV. CDR3 length equals 12 residues. The CDR3 DNA reads as TGTGCCAGCAGCTTTGGTCCCTACGAGCAGTACTTC. It translates to CASSFGPYEQYF.

V usage is TRBV29-1 and J usage is TRBJ1-2; TRBD1 is a possible D gene (6 bases). Germline values: CDR1 SQVTM, CDR2 ANQGSEA. The CDR3 is made up of 14 amino acids. The V end lost 6 bases, the J end lost 3 bases, and 17 bases lay between the germline ends. This CDR3 reads CSVPNGQRHYGYTF. In DNA form, the CDR3 reads TGCAGCGTCCCGAACGGACAGCGTCACTATGGCTACACCTTC.

This sequence joins TRBV29-1 and TRBJ2-7; possibly TRBD2 for D (6 bases). Trimming removed 2 bases from V and 7 bases from J, with 18 bases in between. The CDR3 contains 14 residues. Germline V lookup: CDR1 SQVTM, CDR2 ANQGSEA. DNA for the CDR3: TGCAGCGTTGAATCGAGACTAGGATTAGGGGAGCAGTACTTC. It encodes CSVESRLGLGEQYF.

The rearrangement uses TRBV27 and TRBJ2-7; D is perhaps TRBD2 (6 bases). Germline V CDR1 and CDR2: MNHEY, SMNVEV (reference sequence). V shed 5 bases and J shed 6 bases, with 17 bases lying between them. The CDR3 has 14 residues. CDR3 sequence (DNA): TGTGCCAGCAGTCAAATGGGAGGATCAGGCGAGCAGTACTTC. Protein sequence: CASSQMGGSGEQYF.

This clone was seen just once. The chain links TRBV5-4 to TRBJ2-1; 8 nucleotides line up with TRBD2. The trim removed 0 bases at V and 5 bases at J, leaving 4 bases unmatched. The CDR3 is made up of 15 amino acids. Per the germline V gene, CDR1 is SGHNT and CDR2 is YYREEE (reference sequence). CDR3 DNA: TGTGCCAGCAGCTTGGCGGGAGGGCCCAACAATGAGCAGTTCTTC. Amino acid sequence: CASSLAGGPNNEQFF.

This clone appeared once. This rearrangement joins TRBV29-1 to TRBJ2-3, with a possible D match to TRBD2 (5 bases). Germline V gene sequence: CDR1 SQVTM, CDR2 ANQGSEA. V shed 4 bases and J shed 4 bases, with 15 bases lying between them. This CDR3 contains 14 residues. The CDR3 region is CSVGKLVHPDTQYF. Here the CDR3 DNA reads TGCAGCGTTGGAAAACTAGTTCATCCAGATACGCAGTATTTT.

This chain uses TRBV6-1 with TRBJ2-7; tentatively, D is TRBD2 (5 bases). The CDR3 is 14 amino acids. CDR1 is MNHNS and CDR2 is SASEGT in the germline V gene. V lost 2 bases, J lost 7 bases, and 15 bases lay in between. In DNA, the CDR3 is TGTGCCAGCAGTGAAAGGCGGGTCCCCGGTGAGCAGTACTTC. Its translation: CASSERRVPGEQYF.